This T cell receptor beta chain came from a study of cytomegalovirus exposure and HLA in healthy donors. Study as a whole: Counted in an early data release were roughly 81 million unique TCRs from HLA-typed donors. Overall study findings and caveats: An assumption of roughly uniform sequencing depth across donors underlay the presence/absence analyses. Later analysis found that TCR beta chains associated with HLA were more clonally expanded than other, equally common chains. Researchers left out some V segments, among them TRBV6-2 and TRBV6-3, as indistinguishable.

This clone came up a few times. Antigen unknown. The CDR3 is 14 residues long. Deletions cut 6 bases from V and 2 bases from J, with 12 bases between. The V gene's germline CDR1 is MNHNS and CDR2 SASEGT. With 60 Vbeta and 13 Jbeta primers, the PCR was carried out. Sequencing was performed with immunoSEQ multiplex PCR; in TCRdb, only in-frame clones are kept and a portion is missing. This table has roughly 150,000 clones, roughly 81% appearing once. The gene calls are TRBV6-1 and TRBJ2-3; TRBD2 might be the D (7 bases). The material sequenced was PBMCs. The receptor was derived from a woman aged 18-30 years in good health and CMV-seronegative. CDR3 sequence (DNA): TGTGCCAGCAGGGAGGGGGGGGACACAGATACGCAGTATTTT. It codes for CASREGGDTDTQYF.